Shown below are 20 T cell receptor beta chains from a single sample sequenced in a study of T cell repertoires in cytomegalovirus infection. TCRdb reprocessed the reads with MiXCR, giving one entry per CDR3 protein. The sample carries around 550,000 distinct CDR3 sequences, about 25% recorded once. The sample consisted of PBMCs. These receptors originate from a human donor in good health (CMV status not recorded). Some clones in this sample may be carry-over from other donors' samples.

The V and J genes are TRBV29-1 and TRBJ1-2; D is undetermined. Germline V gene data show CDR1 as SQVTM and CDR2 as ANQGSEA. The ends were cut back, 2 bases at V and 6 bases at J, with 7 bases in the middle. The CDR3 extends over 11 amino acids. CDR3 in DNA: TGCAGCGTTGAACCCTCAGATGGCTACACCTTC. It codes for CSVEPSDGYTF. Based on the CDR3 plus reference TRBV29-1 and TRBJ1-2, the full variable domain is SAVISQKPSRDICQRGTSLTIQCQVDSQVTMMFWYRQQPGQSLTLIATANQGSEATYESGFVIDKFPISRPNLTFSTLTVSNMSPEDSSIYLCSVEPSDGYTFGSGTRLTVV.

The chain joins TRBV27 to TRBJ1-1; D perhaps matches TRBD1 (6 bases). V gave up 0 bases and J gave up 3 bases, with 17 bases separating them. The CDR3 runs 17 residues. Germline V lookup: CDR1 MNHEY, CDR2 SMNVEV (reference sequence). CDR3 sequence reads: CASSLSEGDKWDTEAFF. CDR3 nucleotide sequence: TGTGCCAGCAGTTTATCGGAGGGGGATAAATGGGACACTGAAGCTTTCTTT.

V usage is TRBV20-1 and J usage is TRBJ2-7; D unresolved. Trimming left V 3 bases short and J 2 bases short, with 5 bases between. Per germline, CDR1 DFQATT and CDR2 SNEGSKA (reference sequence). This CDR3 is built from 11 residues. The CDR3 protein is CSASGAYEQYF. CDR3 in DNA: TGCAGTGCTAGTGGGGCCTACGAGCAGTACTTC.

This clonotype was detected a few times. The chain joins TRBV19 to TRBJ2-1; 7 nucleotides agree with TRBD1. CDR3 length: 15 residues. Germline CDR1 LNHDA, CDR2 SQIVND (reference sequence). V lost 4 bases, J lost 9 bases, and 12 bases stayed unmatched. The CDR3 DNA is TGTGCCAGTAGTAACCGGGACAGCCTAGGGGCTGAGCAGTTCTTC. Translating it yields CASSNRDSLGAEQFF.

This clonotype occurred once. This sequence joins TRBV4-1 and TRBJ2-1; D not resolved. Trimming left V 2 bases short and J 9 bases short, with 11 bases between. Germline V gives CDR1 MGHRA, CDR2 YSYEKL. There are 13 residues in the CDR3. The CDR3 DNA reads as TGCGCCAGCAGCCAATCCCGCCAGAGTGAGCAGTTCTTC. Encoded protein: CASSQSRQSEQFF.

The V and J genes are TRBV6-2 or TRBV6-3 and TRBJ2-6; D unclear. From germline, CDR1 is MNHEY and CDR2 SVGEGT. The CDR3 spans 15 residues. The V end lost 4 bases, the J end lost 0 bases, and 7 bases lay between the germline ends. This CDR3 is CASSFRISGANVLTF. CDR3 DNA sequence: TGTGCCAGCAGTTTCAGGATCTCTGGGGCCAACGTCCTGACTTTC.

As regards this clonotype: This may be a read error, as it is one base from a much larger clone. This sequence joins TRBV7-9 and TRBJ1-1; D perhaps matches TRBD1 (6 bases). The length of the CDR3 is 13 residues. CDR1 is SEHNR, CDR2 FQNEAQ, per germline (reference sequence). V shed 3 bases and J shed 4 bases, with 9 bases lying between them. CDR3 amino acids: CASSFTGSTEAFF. The CDR3 bases are TGTGCCAGCAGCTTCACAGGGAGCACTGAAGCTTTCTTT.

The sample holds a few counts of this clonotype. The gene calls are TRBV29-1 and TRBJ1-5, with a weak D call TRBD1 (6 bases). V dropped 0 bases and J dropped 10 bases, with 10 bases sitting between them. The CDR3 contains 12 residues. The germline V gene has CDR1 SQVTM and CDR2 ANQGSEA. CDR3: CSVEDGGFPQHF. In DNA, the CDR3 is TGCAGCGTTGAAGATGGGGGCTTTCCCCAGCATTTT.

There are many counts of this clonotype. This chain links TRBV28 with TRBJ1-1; D is undetermined. With 2 bases removed from V and 2 bases from J, the gap between germline ends came to 9 bases. Per germline, CDR1 MDHEN and CDR2 SYDVKM. This CDR3 has 14 residues. CDR3 sequence: CASSLPIKNTEAFF. In DNA, the CDR3 is TGTGCCAGCAGTTTACCCATAAAAAACACTGAAGCTTTCTTT.

There are many counts of this clonotype. This sequence joins TRBV3-1 and TRBJ1-4; D possibly corresponds to TRBD1 (5 bases). V was pared by 4 bases and J by 4 bases, with 10 bases between. Per germline, CDR1 LGHDT and CDR2 YNNKEL (reference sequence). This CDR3 is built from 14 residues. The CDR3 sequence is CASSPGALNEKLFF. The CDR3 coding sequence is TGTGCCAGCAGCCCCGGGGCTCTTAATGAAAAACTGTTTTTT.

The chain couples TRBV20-1 to TRBJ2-7; the D gene is possibly TRBD2 (6 bases). This CDR3 is built from 14 residues. The germline V gene encodes CDR1 DFQATT and CDR2 SNEGSKA (reference sequence). The ends were cut back, 0 bases at V and 1 base at J, with 10 bases in the middle. CDR3 protein: CSARDRDLSYEQYF. CDR3 DNA sequence: TGCAGTGCTAGAGATCGGGACTTATCCTACGAGCAGTACTTC.

V gene TRBV7-2 combines with J gene TRBJ2-2; the match to TRBD2 covers 7 bases. Trimming cost V 1 base and J 7 bases; bases outside gene matches: 9. The CDR3 extends over 16 amino acids. Looked up from germline, CDR1 is SGHTA and CDR2 is FQGNSA. This CDR3 reads CASSLGASGSGGELFF. CDR3 bases: TGTGCCAGCAGCTTAGGGGCTAGCGGCTCTGGCGGGGAGCTGTTTTTT. Supplemented by reference TRBV7-2 and TRBJ2-2, the full variable domain reads GAGVSQSPSNKVTEKGKDVELRCDPISGHTALYWYRQSLGQGLEFLIYFQGNSAPDKSGLPSDRFSAERTGGSVSTLTIQRTQQEDSAVYLCASSLGASGSGGELFFGEGSRLTVL.

V and J are TRBV14 and TRBJ2-1; 9 bases map to TRBD2. Germline V gene lookup returns CDR1 SGHDN and CDR2 FVKESK. V trimming: 2 bases; J trimming: 7 bases; junction bases outside the gene matches: 6. This CDR3 has 15 amino acids. CDR3: CASSQTSGFWNEQFF. CDR3 in DNA: TGTGCCAGCAGCCAAACTAGCGGGTTTTGGAATGAGCAGTTCTTC.

The V call is TRBV6-5, the J call TRBJ2-1, with TRBD2 matching 10 bases. The V segment lost 4 bases and the J segment 9 bases; nucleotides outside the gene matches: 9. CDR1 and CDR2 (germline): MNHEY, SVGAGI. The CDR3 covers 15 residues. CDR3 nucleotide sequence: TGTGCCAGCAGTTTACTAGCGGGGCAGAGGGGTGAGCAGTTCTTC. Translated: CASSLLAGQRGEQFF.

The table lists this clonotype with a few counts. The rearrangement links TRBV6-2 or TRBV6-3 to TRBJ1-2; TRBD1 matches 10 bases. The CDR3 is 18 amino acids. Trimming removed 4 bases from V and 8 bases from J; junction bases left unmatched: 19. The germline CDR1 and CDR2 sequences are MNHEY and SVGEGT. The CDR3 reads CASSFYRDRGFQGSGYTF. The CDR3 bases are TGTGCCAGCAGTTTTTACCGGGACAGGGGCTTCCAAGGGAGCGGCTACACCTTC.

This clonotype has more than one count but fewer than ten. The rearrangement links TRBV24-1 to TRBJ2-3, with 9 bases identical to TRBD2. Losses at the gene ends were 3 bases for V and 8 bases for J; bases not matched to a gene: 14. The CDR3 runs to 17 residues. CDR1 and CDR2 (germline): KGHDR, SFDVKD. Written as DNA, the CDR3 is TGTGCCACCAGTGATCATGGAAGAGCGGGAGGAGGAGGTACGCAGTATTTT. Translated, it gives CATSDHGRAGGGGTQYF.

This clonotype was picked up a small number of times. The rearrangement links TRBV12-3 or TRBV12-4 to TRBJ2-7; D is unclear. The ends were cut back, 6 bases at V and 0 bases at J, with 9 bases in the middle. The CDR3 runs to 13 residues. CDR3 in amino acids: CASRDLGSYEQYF. The CDR3 DNA reads TGTGCCAGCAGGGACCTAGGCTCCTACGAGCAGTACTTC.

The V and J genes are TRBV28 and TRBJ1-2; D gene uncertain. CDR1 is MDHEN, CDR2 SYDVKM, per germline. V dropped 6 bases and J dropped 1 base, with 15 bases sitting between them. The CDR3 is made up of 15 amino acids. DNA for the CDR3: TGTGCCAGCAGATACCGAGGGATCCTTAACTATGGCTACACCTTC. As protein: CASRYRGILNYGYTF.

This clonotype was counted only a few times. The chain combines TRBV27 with TRBJ2-1, with D tentatively TRBD1 (5 bases). Per the germline V gene, CDR1 is MNHEY and CDR2 is SMNVEV (reference sequence). The ends were cut back, 4 bases at V and 3 bases at J, with 10 bases in the middle. This CDR3 spans 14 amino acids. In DNA, the CDR3 is TGTGCCAGCAGTTCGTTAGGGGACTACAATGAGCAGTTCTTC. It encodes CASSSLGDYNEQFF.

This chain connects TRBV4-2 to TRBJ1-5; a possible D gene is TRBD1 (6 bases). There are 15 residues in the CDR3. In germline, CDR1 is LGHNA, CDR2 YNFKEQ. Trimming cost V 4 bases and J 6 bases, with 16 bases left between them. As DNA, the CDR3 is TGTGCCAGCAGCCTGAACCAGGGGAAGAGTCAGCCCCAGCATTTT. This codes for CASSLNQGKSQPQHF.